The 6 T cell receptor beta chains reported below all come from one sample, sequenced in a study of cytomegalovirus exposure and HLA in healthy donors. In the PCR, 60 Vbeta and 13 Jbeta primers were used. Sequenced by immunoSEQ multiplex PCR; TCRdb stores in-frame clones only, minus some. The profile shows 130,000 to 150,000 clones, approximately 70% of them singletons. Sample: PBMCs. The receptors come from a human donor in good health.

Written as DNA, the CDR3 is TGCGCCAGCAGCTTGGGCGGGGAGGGAGAGACCCAGTACTTC. As protein: CASSLGGEGETQYF. This chain links TRBV5-1 with TRBJ2-5, with 7 bases fitting TRBD2. The ends lost 0 bases at V and 4 bases at J; junction bases unmatched: 3. This CDR3 has 14 amino acids. Germline lookup yields CDR1 SGHRS and CDR2 YFSETQ.

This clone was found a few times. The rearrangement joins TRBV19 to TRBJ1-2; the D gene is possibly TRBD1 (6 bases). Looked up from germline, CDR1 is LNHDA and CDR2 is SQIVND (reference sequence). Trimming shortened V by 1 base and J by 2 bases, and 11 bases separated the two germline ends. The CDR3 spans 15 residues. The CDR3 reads CASSIVGRGNYGYTF. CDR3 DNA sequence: TGTGCCAGTAGTATAGTCGGCAGGGGAAACTATGGCTACACCTTC. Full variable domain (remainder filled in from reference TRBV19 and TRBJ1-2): DGGITQSPKYLFRKEGQNVTLSCEQNLNHDAMYWYRQDPGQGLRLIYYSQIVNDFQKGDIAEGYSVSREKKESFPLTVTSAQKNPTAFYLCASSIVGRGNYGYTFGSGTRLTVV.

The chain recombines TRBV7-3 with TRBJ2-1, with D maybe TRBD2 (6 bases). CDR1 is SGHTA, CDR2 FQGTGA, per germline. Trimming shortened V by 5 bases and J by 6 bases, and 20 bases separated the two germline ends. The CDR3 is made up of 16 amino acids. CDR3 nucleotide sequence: TGTGCCAGCAGCGCAAAAACTAGCCTCCTAGGCAATGAGCAGTTCTTC. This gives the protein CASSAKTSLLGNEQFF.

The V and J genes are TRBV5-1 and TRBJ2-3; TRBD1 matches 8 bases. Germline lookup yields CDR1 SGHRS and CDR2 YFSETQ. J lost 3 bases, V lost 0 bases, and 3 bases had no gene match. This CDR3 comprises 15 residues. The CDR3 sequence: CASSLGTGWTDTQYF. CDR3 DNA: TGCGCCAGCAGCTTGGGGACAGGGTGGACAGATACGCAGTATTTT.

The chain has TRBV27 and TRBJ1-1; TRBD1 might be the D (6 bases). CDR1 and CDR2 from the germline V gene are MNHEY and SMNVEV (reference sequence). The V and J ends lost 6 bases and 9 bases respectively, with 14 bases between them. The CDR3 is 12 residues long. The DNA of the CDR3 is TGTGCCAGCAGCACGACAGGTTGGAAAGCTTTCTTT. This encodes CASSTTGWKAFF.

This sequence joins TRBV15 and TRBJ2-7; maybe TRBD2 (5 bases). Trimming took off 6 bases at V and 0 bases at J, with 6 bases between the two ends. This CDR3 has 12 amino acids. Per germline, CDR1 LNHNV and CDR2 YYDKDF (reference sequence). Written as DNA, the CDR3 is TGTGCCACCAGGGGAGACTCCTACGAGCAGTACTTC. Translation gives CATRGDSYEQYF.